These 2 T cell receptor beta chains were sequenced from one sample in a study of response to subunit inactivated influenza vaccine. Each CDR3 protein is one row after TCRdb ran MiXCR on the RT-PCR reads. The data show about 540,000 distinct CDR3 sequences, under 30% seen once. The same data also contributed to another study, on T cells expressing NK-cell markers. Per that study: Researchers built TCR beta cDNA using 5'RACE template switching with UMIs.

The sequences come from CD4+ T cells sorted from PBMCs, collected approximately 13 days after vaccination. These receptors were obtained from a man aged 50-60 years who received an inactivated influenza vaccine.

This clonotype was detected only a few times. The V call is TRBV30, the J call TRBJ2-3; no reliable D call. This CDR3 contains 12 residues. Trimming removed 1 base from V and 11 bases from J, with 13 bases in between. CDR1 GTSNPN and CDR2 SVGIG come from the germline V gene (reference sequence). In DNA form, the CDR3 reads TGTGCCTGGAGTGACCCCCCCGTCGGGCAGTATTTT. Protein sequence: CAWSDPPVGQYF.

The V call is TRBV20-1, the J call TRBJ2-1; 7 bases map to TRBD2. Unmatched junction bases numbered 11, after V lost 0 bases and J lost 6 bases. The germline V gene has CDR1 DFQATT and CDR2 SNEGSKA (reference sequence). This CDR3 has 16 amino acids. The CDR3 here is CSARDPFSGRANEQFF. The DNA of the CDR3 is TGCAGTGCTAGAGACCCCTTTAGTGGGAGGGCCAATGAGCAGTTCTTC.